Described below is a single TCR beta chain sequence and its context. These data come from a study of lymphopenia after photon versus proton radiotherapy. Sequencing used immunoSEQ multiplex PCR; TCRdb keeps in-frame clones, though not all of them. The repertoire holds 25,000 to 30,000 clones, about 81% seen once, with around 30% in the top ten. Trimming removed 5 bases from V and 2 bases from J; junction bases left unmatched: 3. Germline CDR1 and CDR2: MGHRA and YSYEKL. The CDR3 covers 15 residues. This chain joins TRBV4-1 and TRBJ2-3; 11 bases map to TRBD2. Source: peripheral blood, taken from a patient treated with photon-based radiotherapy. The clonotype was recovered from a man aged 50 to 59 with gastric cancer. The CDR3 is CASSKGLADTDTQYF. The DNA of the CDR3 is TGCGCCAGCAGCAAGGGACTAGCGGACACAGATACGCAGTATTTT.